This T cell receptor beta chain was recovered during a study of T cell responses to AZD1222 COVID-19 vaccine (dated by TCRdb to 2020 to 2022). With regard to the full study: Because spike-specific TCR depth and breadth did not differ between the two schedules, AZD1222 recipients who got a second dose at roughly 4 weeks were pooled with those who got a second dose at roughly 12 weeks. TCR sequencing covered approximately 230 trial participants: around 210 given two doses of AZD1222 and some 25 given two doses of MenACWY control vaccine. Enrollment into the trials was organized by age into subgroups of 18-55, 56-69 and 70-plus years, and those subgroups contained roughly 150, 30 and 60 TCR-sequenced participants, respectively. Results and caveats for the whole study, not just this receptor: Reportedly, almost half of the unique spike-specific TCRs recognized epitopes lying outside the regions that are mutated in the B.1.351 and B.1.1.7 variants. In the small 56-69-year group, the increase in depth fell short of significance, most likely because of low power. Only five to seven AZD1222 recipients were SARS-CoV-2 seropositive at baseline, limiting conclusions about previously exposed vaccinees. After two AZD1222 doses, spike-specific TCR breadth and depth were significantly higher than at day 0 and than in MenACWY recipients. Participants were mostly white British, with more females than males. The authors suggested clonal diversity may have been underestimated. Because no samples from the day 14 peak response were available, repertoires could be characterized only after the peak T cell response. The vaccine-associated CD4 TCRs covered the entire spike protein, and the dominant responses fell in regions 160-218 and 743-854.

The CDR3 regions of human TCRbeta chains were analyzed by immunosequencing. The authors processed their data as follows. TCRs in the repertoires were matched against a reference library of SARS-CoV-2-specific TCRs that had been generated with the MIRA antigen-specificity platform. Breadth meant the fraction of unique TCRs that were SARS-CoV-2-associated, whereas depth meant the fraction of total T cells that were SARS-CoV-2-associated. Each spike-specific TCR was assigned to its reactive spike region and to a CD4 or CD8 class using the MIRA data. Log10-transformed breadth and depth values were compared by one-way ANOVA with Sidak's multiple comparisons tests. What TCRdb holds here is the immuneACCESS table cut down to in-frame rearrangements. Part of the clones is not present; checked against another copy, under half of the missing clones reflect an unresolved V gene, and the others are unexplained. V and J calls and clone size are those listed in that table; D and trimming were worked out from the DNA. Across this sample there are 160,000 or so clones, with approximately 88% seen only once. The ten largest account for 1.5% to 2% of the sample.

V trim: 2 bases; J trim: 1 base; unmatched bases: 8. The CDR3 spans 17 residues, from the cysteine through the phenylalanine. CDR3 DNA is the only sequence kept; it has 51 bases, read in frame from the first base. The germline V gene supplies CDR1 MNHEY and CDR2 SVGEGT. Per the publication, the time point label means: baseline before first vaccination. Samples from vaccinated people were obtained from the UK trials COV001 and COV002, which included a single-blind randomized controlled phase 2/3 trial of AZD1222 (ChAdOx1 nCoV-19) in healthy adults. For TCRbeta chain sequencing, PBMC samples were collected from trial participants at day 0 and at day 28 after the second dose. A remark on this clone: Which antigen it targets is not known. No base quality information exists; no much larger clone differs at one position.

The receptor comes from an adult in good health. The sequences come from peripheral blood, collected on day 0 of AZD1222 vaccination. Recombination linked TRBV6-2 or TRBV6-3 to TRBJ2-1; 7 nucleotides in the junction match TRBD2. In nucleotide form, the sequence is TGTGCCAGCAGTTACCCTGCCGGACTAGTGTCCTACAATGAGCAGTTCTTC. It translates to CASSYPAGLVSYNEQFF.